These 15 T cell receptor beta chains originate from one sample sequenced in a study of blood T cell repertoires in COVID-19. Using immunoSEQ multiplex PCR, the repertoire was profiled, and TCRdb retains in-frame clones only, with some absent. In the table there are more than 85,000 clones, about 90% of which are singletons. The sequencing sample was made of peripheral blood. The origin of the receptors is a human donor in a cohort sampled during active COVID-19.

The chain is built from TRBV12-3 or TRBV12-4 and TRBJ1-1, with 7 nucleotides matching TRBD1. The V segment lost 4 bases and the J segment 11 bases; nucleotides outside the gene matches: 7. This CDR3 is built from 12 residues. CDR3 sequence: CASSYSKDRAFF. The CDR3 nucleotides read TGTGCCAGCAGTTACTCTAAGGACAGGGCTTTCTTT.

V and J are TRBV11-2 and TRBJ2-7; 12 nucleotides match TRBD1. The CDR3 has 15 residues. Germline CDR1 is SGHAT and CDR2 is FQNNGV. After removal of 3 bases from V and 6 bases from J, the junction contained 6 bases not matched to a gene. CDR3 coding DNA: TGTGCCAGCAGCTTGCTTGGGACAGGGGGCTCCGAGCAGTACTTC. Protein sequence: CASSLLGTGGSEQYF.

The genes are TRBV5-6 and TRBJ1-3; D remains unclear. CDR1 and CDR2 (germline): SGHDT, YYEEEE. CDR3 size: 17 residues. Trimming stripped 0 bases from V and 0 bases from J, with 13 bases between. The CDR3 bases are TGTGCCAGCAGCTTGGACTCTTTAACCCTCTCTGGAAACACCATATATTTT. Its translation is CASSLDSLTLSGNTIYF.

A single count supports this clone. This chain uses TRBV27 with TRBJ2-7; maybe TRBD2 (5 bases). This CDR3 contains 16 residues. V was cut by 0 bases and J by 7 bases, with 19 bases left in between. Germline V gene lookup returns CDR1 MNHEY and CDR2 SMNVEV (reference sequence). The CDR3 sequence: CASSLSLGVLPGEQYF. CDR3 nucleotide sequence: TGTGCCAGCAGTTTATCGCTCGGGGTCCTCCCGGGGGAGCAGTACTTC.

The V and J genes are TRBV7-3 and TRBJ2-7; a possible D gene is TRBD2 (6 bases). This CDR3 has 17 amino acids. The V end was cut by 0 bases, the J end by 1 base, with 16 bases between. Germline V gene data show CDR1 as SGHTA and CDR2 as FQGTGA. CDR3: CASSLTLAGTGSYEQYF. CDR3 nucleotide sequence: TGTGCCAGCAGCTTAACCCTCGCAGGGACTGGATCCTACGAGCAGTACTTC. Variable domain in full (rest from reference TRBV7-3 and TRBJ2-7): GAGVSQTPSNKVTEKGKYVELRCDPISGHTALYWYRQSLGQGPEFLIYFQGTGAADDSGLPNDRFFAVRPEGSVSTLKIQRTERGDSAVYLCASSLTLAGTGSYEQYFGPGTRLTVT.

The V gene is TRBV28, the J gene TRBJ2-5, with 10 positions matching TRBD2. V was pared by 6 bases and J by 2 bases, with 3 bases of the junction left unmatched. The CDR3 runs to 14 residues. Germline V lookup: CDR1 MDHEN, CDR2 SYDVKM. Here the CDR3 DNA reads TGTGCCAGCAGGCTAGCGGGGGTACAAGAGACCCAGTACTTC. This encodes CASRLAGVQETQYF.

The genes are TRBV6-6 and TRBJ2-1; the match to TRBD1 covers 7 bases. V trimming: 2 bases; J trimming: 4 bases; junction bases outside the gene matches: 5. The CDR3 covers 15 residues. Germline lookup yields CDR1 MNHNY and CDR2 SVGAGI (reference sequence). CDR3 sequence (DNA): TGTGCCAGCAGTTACCAGGGGGTTGGGTACAATGAGCAGTTCTTC. Amino acid sequence: CASSYQGVGYNEQFF.

V is TRBV6-6 and J is TRBJ2-2; D uncertain. Germline CDR1 reads MNHNY; CDR2 reads SVGAGI (reference sequence). This CDR3 is 12 amino acids long. Trimming took 7 bases from V and 7 from J, leaving 10 bases between them. The CDR3 sequence is CASNLDNGELFF. The CDR3, as DNA: TGTGCCAGCAACCTCGACAACGGGGAGCTGTTTTTT.

The CDR3 region has the DNA TGTGCCAGCAGCTTAGAGCGCGGGGGGGCCGAACAGTACTTC. Its translation: CASSLERGGAEQYF. The gene calls are TRBV11-2 and TRBJ2-7, with TRBD2 matching over 9 bases. With 0 bases clipped from V and 10 bases from J, the junction kept 7 bases outside the gene matches. Germline-derived CDR1 and CDR2 are SGHAT and FQNNGV. The CDR3 sequence is 14 residues long.

The rearrangement links TRBV5-4 to TRBJ2-5; no firm D call. Germline V gives CDR1 SGHNT, CDR2 YYREEE (reference sequence). V lost 4 bases and J lost 1, with 8 bases in between. CDR3 length: 13 amino acids. The CDR3 coding sequence is TGTGCCAGCAGCCCGCCGGGCCAAGAGACCCAGTACTTC. Protein product: CASSPPGQETQYF.

The chain combines TRBV20-1 with TRBJ1-1; D not resolved. The CDR3 is made up of 13 amino acids. Germline V gene lookup returns CDR1 DFQATT and CDR2 SNEGSKA (reference sequence). V was trimmed by 3 bases and J by 0 bases, leaving 8 bases between them. The CDR3 here is CSASNQMNTEAFF. The DNA for the CDR3 is TGCAGTGCTAGTAATCAGATGAACACTGAAGCTTTCTTT.

This sequence joins TRBV7-2 and TRBJ2-2, with 9 bases that match TRBD2. Germline CDR1 reads SGHTA; CDR2 reads FQGNSA. This CDR3 has 15 residues. Trimming at V came to 1 base and at J to 8 bases, leaving 5 bases not matched to a gene. CDR3 coding DNA: TGTGCCAGCAGCTTAGGACTAGCGGTTCAGGGGGAGCTGTTTTTT. Its translation is CASSLGLAVQGELFF.

The CDR3 reads CASSPRAVNTGELFF. CDR3 sequence (DNA): TGTGCCAGCTCACCACGGGCAGTGAACACCGGGGAGCTGTTTTTT. This rearrangement joins TRBV18 to TRBJ2-2; D gene uncertain. Germline V gene lookup returns CDR1 KGHSH and CDR2 LQKENI. Trimming cost V 1 base and J 1 base, with 7 bases left between them. The CDR3 has 15 amino acids.

The rearrangement uses TRBV9 and TRBJ2-1; TRBD2 aligns across 10 bases. The ends lost 4 bases at V and 2 bases at J; junction bases unmatched: 15. The CDR3 runs to 19 residues. CDR1 and CDR2 from the germline V gene are SGDLS and YYNGEE. CDR3 in amino acids: CASSLGVAGGHIAYNEQFF. DNA of the CDR3: TGTGCCAGCAGCCTAGGAGTAGCGGGGGGCCACATCGCCTACAATGAGCAGTTCTTC.

J is TRBJ2-3 and V is TRBV12-3 or TRBV12-4; 7 nucleotides line up with TRBD2. V was clipped by 1 base and J by 6 bases; unmatched bases: 1. The CDR3 covers 13 residues. CDR3 sequence (DNA): TGTGCCAGCAGTTTAGGGGAGGGGGATACGCAGTATTTT. Its translation is CASSLGEGDTQYF.